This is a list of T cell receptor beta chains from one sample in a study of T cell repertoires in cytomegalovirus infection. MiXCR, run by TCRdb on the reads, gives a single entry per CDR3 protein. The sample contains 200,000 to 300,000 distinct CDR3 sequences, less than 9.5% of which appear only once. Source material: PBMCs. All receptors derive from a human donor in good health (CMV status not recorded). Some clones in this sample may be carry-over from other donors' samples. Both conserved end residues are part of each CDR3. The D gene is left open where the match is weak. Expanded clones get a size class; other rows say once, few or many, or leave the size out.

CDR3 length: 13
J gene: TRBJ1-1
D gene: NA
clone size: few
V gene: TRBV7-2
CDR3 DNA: TGTGCCAGCAGCTCTACCCCAGGGGCTGAAGCTTTCTTT
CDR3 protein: CASSSTPGAEAFF

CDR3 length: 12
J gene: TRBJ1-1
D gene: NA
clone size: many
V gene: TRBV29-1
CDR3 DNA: TGCAGCGTAACAAGTGGGAACACTGAAGCTTTCTTT
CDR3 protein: CSVTSGNTEAFF

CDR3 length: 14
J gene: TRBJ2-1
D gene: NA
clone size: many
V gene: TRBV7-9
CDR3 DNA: TGTGCCAGCAGTCCACAGGTCTACTACAATGAGCAGTTCTTC
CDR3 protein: CASSPQVYYNEQFF

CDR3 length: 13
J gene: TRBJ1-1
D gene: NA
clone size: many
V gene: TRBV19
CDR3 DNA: TGTGCCAGTAGTATTGCCAGGCACACTGAAGCTTTCTTT
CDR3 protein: CASSIARHTEAFF

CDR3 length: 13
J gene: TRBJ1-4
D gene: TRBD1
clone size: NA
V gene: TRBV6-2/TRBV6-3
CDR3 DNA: TGTACCAGCAGGCTACAGGGGGGTGAAAAACTGTTTTTT
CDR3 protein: CTSRLQGGEKLFF

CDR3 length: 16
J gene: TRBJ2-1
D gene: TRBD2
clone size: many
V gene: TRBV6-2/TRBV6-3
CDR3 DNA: TGTGCCAGTATACCCCCGGGGGGGGACCCCTACAATGAGCAGTTCTTC
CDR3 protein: CASIPPGGDPYNEQFF

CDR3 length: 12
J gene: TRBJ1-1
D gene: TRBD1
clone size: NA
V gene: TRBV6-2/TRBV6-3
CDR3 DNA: TGTGCCACCGTACAGGGGGAACATGAAGCTTTCTTT
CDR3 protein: CATVQGEHEAFF

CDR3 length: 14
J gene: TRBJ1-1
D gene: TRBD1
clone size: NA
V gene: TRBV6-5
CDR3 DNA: TGTGCCAGCAGTTACTCGACAGGGACTTATGAAGCTTTCTTT
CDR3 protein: CASSYSTGTYEAFF

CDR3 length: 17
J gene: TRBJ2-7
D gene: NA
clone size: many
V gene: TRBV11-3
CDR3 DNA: TGTGCCAGCAGCCTTCCCCAATTTTCGCGGGCTATTTACGAGCAGTACTTC
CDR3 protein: CASSLPQFSRAIYEQYF

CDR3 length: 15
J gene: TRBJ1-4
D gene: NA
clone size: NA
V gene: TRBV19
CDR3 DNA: TGTGCCAGTAGTCCCGGGCAACACCAAGGGCGAAAACTGTTTTTT
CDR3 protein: CASSPGQHQGRKLFF

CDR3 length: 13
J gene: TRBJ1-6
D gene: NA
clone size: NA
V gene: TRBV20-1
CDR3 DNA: TGCAGTGCTAGAGATACTATTAATTCACCCCTCCACTTT
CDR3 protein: CSARDTINSPLHF

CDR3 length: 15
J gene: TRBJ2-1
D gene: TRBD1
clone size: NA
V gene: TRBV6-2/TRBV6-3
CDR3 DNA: TGTGCCAGCATCGTAGACAGGGCATCCCTAGGTGAGCAGTTCTTC
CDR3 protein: CASIVDRASLGEQFF

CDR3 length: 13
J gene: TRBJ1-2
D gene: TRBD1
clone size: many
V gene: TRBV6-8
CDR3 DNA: TGTGCCAGCAGATCGACAGGGGCGGCTGGCTACACCTTC
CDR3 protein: CASRSTGAAGYTF

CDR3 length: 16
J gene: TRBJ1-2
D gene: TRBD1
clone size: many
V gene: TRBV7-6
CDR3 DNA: TGTGCCAGCAGCCGGTCACCCCAGACAGGGAACTATGGCTACACCTTC
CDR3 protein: CASSRSPQTGNYGYTF

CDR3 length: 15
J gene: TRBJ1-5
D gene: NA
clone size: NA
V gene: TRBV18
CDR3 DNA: TGTGCCAGCTCACCAGGGCGAACTGACAATCAGCCCCAGCATTTT
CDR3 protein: CASSPGRTDNQPQHF

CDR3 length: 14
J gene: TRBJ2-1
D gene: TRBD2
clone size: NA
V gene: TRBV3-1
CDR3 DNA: TGTGCCAGCAGGCACGGACTAGCATACAATGAGCAGTTCTTC
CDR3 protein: CASRHGLAYNEQFF

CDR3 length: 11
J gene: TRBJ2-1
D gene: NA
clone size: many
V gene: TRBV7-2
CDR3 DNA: TGTGCCAGCAGCTACGGGTCTTCACAGTTCTTC
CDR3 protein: CASSYGSSQFF

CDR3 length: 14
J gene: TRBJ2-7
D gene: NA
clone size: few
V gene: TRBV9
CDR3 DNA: TGTGCCAGCAGCGTAGGCCCCAGGGATTACGAGCAGTACTTC
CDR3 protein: CASSVGPRDYEQYF

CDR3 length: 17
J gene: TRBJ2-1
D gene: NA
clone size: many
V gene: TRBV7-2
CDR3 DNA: TGTGCCAGCAGCTTAGCGGGACGGCTCACGGCCTACAATGAGCAGTTCTTC
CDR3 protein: CASSLAGRLTAYNEQFF

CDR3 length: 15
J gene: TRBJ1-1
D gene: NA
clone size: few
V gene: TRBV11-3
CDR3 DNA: TGTGCCAGCAGCTCCGCGGGTTTGGGGAGCACTGAAGCTTTCTTT
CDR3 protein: CASSSAGLGSTEAFF

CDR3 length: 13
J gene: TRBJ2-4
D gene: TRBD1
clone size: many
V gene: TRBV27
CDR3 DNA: TGTGCCAGCGGCTCGGACAGGGAAGACATTCAGTACTTC
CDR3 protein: CASGSDREDIQYF

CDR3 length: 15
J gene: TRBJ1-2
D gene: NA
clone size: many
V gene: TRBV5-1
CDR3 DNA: TGCGCCAGCAGCTTGGGACCGCCCGCTAACTATGGCTACACCTTC
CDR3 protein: CASSLGPPANYGYTF

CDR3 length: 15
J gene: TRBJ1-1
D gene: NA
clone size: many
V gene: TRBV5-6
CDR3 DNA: TGTGCCAGCAGCTTGGTAACGACAGCGAACACTGAAGCTTTCTTT
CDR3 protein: CASSLVTTANTEAFF

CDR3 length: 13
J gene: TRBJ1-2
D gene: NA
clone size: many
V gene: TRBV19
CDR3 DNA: TGTGCCAGTACCCGGGGACAATTCTATGGCTACACCTTC
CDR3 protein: CASTRGQFYGYTF

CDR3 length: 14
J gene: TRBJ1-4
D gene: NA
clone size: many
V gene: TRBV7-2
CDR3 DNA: TGTGCCAGCAGCTTAGCGCTCCTAAATGAAAAACTGTTTTTT
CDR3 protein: CASSLALLNEKLFF

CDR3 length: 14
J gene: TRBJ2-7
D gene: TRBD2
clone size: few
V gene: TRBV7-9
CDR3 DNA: TGTGCCAGCAGTCCTAGCGGGAGCCCCTACGAGCAGTACTTC
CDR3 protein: CASSPSGSPYEQYF

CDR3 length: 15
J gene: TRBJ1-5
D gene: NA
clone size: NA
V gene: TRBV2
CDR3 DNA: TGTGCCAGCAGTCCCCTCGGAGGGGGAGATCAGCCCCAGCATTTT
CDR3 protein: CASSPLGGGDQPQHF

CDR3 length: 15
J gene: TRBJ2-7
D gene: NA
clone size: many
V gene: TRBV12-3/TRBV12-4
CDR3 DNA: TGTGCCAGCAGTTTTGAGAGCCGAACACTTTACGAGCAGTACTTC
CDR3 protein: CASSFESRTLYEQYF

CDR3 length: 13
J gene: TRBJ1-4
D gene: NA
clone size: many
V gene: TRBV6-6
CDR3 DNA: TGTGCCAGCAGTGGACAAGCGGATGAAAAACTGTTTTTT
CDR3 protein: CASSGQADEKLFF

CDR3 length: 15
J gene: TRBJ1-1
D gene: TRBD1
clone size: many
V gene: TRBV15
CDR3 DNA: TGTGCCACCAGCGCTTTACAGGGGCTCAACACTGAAGCTTTCTTT
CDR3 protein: CATSALQGLNTEAFF

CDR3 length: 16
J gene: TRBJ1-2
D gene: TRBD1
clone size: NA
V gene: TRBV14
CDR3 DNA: TGTGCCAGTAGCCCCTCGACAGGGACCTTTGCACGGGGCTACACCTTC
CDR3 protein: CASSPSTGTFARGYTF

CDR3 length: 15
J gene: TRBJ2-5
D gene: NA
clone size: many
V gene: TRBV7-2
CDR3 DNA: TGTGCCAGCAGCACCTACACAGGGAACCAAGAGACCCAGTACTTC
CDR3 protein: CASSTYTGNQETQYF

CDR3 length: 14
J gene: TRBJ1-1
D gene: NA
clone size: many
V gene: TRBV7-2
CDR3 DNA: TGTGCCAGCAGCTTAGCAACAGCGAACACTGAAGCTTTCTTT
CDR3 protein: CASSLATANTEAFF

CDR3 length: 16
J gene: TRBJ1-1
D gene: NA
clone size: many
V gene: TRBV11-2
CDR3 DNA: TGTGCCAGCAGCTTAGATCGGGGGGTGGGGAACACTGAAGCTTTCTTT
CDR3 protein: CASSLDRGVGNTEAFF

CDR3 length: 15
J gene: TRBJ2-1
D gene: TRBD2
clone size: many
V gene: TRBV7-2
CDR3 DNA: TGTGCCAGCAGCTTAGGGGGGGGGAATTACAATGAGCAGTTCTTC
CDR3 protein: CASSLGGGNYNEQFF

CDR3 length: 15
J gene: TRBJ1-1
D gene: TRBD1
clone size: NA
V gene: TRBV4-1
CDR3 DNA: TGCGCCAGCAGCCAAGATCCCTTCTTACAGGGGAGAGCTTTCTTT
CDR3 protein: CASSQDPFLQGRAFF

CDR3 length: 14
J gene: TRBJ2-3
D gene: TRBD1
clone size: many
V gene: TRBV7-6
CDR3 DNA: TGTGCCAGCAGCCAAGTGGGGACAGAACATACGCAGTATTTT
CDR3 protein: CASSQVGTEHTQYF

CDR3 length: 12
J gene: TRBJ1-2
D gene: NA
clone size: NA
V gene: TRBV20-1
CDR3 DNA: TGCAGTGCTATTGGGCAATCCTATGGCTACACCTTC
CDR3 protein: CSAIGQSYGYTF

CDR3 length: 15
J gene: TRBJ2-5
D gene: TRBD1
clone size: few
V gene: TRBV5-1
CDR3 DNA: TGCGCCAGCAGCCCAGGACAGGGGGCAGGGGAGACCCAGTACTTC
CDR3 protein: CASSPGQGAGETQYF

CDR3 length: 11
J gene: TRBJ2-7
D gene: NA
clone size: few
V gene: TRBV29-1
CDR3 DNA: TGCAGCGTTGAGGAGTACTACGAGCAGTACTTC
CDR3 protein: CSVEEYYEQYF

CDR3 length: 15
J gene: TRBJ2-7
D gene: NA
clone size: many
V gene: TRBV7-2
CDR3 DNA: TGTGCCAGCAGCTCTTGGACCCTATCCCCCTACGAGCAGTACTTC
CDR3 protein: CASSSWTLSPYEQYF

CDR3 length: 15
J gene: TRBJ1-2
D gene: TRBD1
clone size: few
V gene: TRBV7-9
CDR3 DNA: TGTGCCAGCAGCGGGCGGGACAGCCTTATCTATGGCTACACCTTC
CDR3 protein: CASSGRDSLIYGYTF

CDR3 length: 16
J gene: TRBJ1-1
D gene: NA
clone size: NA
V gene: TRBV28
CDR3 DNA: TGTGCCAGCAGTTGGGGGGGACGGACAGCAGTGTCTGAAGCTTTCTTT
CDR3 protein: CASSWGGRTAVSEAFF

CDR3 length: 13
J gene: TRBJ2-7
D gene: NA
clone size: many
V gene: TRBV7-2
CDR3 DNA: TGTGCCAGCAGCCTCCAGGCCTCCTACGAGCAGTACTTC
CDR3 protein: CASSLQASYEQYF

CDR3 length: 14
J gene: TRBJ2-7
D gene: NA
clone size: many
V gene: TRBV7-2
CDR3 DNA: TGTGCCAGCAGCTTAGCTTACGGCCCCTACGAGCAGTACTTC
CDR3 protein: CASSLAYGPYEQYF

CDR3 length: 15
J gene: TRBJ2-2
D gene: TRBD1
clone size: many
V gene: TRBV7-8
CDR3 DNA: TGTGCCAGCAGCTTCAGGACAGGGGAGACCGGGGAGCTGTTTTTT
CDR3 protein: CASSFRTGETGELFF

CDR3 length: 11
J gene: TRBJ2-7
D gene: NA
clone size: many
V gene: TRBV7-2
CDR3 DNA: TGTGCCAGCAGCGGTCCCGGAGAGCAGTACTTC
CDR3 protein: CASSGPGEQYF

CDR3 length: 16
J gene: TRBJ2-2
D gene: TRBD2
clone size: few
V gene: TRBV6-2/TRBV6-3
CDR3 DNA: TGTGCCAGCAGACGGAGCGGGGGAGTGAACACCGGGGAGCTGTTTTTT
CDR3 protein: CASRRSGGVNTGELFF

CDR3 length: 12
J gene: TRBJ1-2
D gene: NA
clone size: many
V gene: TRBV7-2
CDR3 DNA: TGTGCCAGCAGCTCGACAAACTATGGCTACACCTTC
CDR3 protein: CASSSTNYGYTF

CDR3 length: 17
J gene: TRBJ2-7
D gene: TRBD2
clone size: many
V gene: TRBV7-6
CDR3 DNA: TGTGCCAGCAGCACCGGGACTAGCGGACAAAAACCCTACGAGCAGTACTTC
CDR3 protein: CASSTGTSGQKPYEQYF

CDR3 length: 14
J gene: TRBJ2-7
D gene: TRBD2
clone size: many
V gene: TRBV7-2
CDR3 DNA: TGTGCCAGCAGCAGACTAGCGTCGGGCTACGAGCAGTACTTC
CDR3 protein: CASSRLASGYEQYF

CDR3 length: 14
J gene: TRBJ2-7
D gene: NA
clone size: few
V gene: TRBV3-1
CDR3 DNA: TGTGCCAGCAGCCAAGTGGGGACATCTAGTGAGCAGTACTTC
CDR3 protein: CASSQVGTSSEQYF

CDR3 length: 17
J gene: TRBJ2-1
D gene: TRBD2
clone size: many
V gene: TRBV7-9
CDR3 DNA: TGTGCCAGCAGCTTATCCCACGCTAGCGGGAGTCACAATGAGCAGTTCTTC
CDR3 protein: CASSLSHASGSHNEQFF

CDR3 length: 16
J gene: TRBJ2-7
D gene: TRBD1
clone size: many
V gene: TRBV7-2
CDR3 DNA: TGTGCCAGCAGCCAGCCAAGGGACAGGGGGGTCCACGAGCAGTACTTC
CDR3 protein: CASSQPRDRGVHEQYF

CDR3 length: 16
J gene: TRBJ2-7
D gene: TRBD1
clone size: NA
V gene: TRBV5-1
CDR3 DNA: TGCGCCAGCAGACCCCCTCCGGGGACAGGGGGCCACGAGCAGTACTTC
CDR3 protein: CASRPPPGTGGHEQYF

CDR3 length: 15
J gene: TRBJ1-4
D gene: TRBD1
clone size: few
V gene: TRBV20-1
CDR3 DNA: TGCAGTGCTAGAGACCGGGACAGGGGAAGTGAAAAACTGTTTTTT
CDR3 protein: CSARDRDRGSEKLFF

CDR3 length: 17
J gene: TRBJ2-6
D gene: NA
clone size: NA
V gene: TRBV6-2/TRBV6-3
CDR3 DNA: TGTGCCAGCAGGGGTTCCCCTGGGGACTCTGGGGCCAACGTCCTGACTTTC
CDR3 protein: CASRGSPGDSGANVLTF